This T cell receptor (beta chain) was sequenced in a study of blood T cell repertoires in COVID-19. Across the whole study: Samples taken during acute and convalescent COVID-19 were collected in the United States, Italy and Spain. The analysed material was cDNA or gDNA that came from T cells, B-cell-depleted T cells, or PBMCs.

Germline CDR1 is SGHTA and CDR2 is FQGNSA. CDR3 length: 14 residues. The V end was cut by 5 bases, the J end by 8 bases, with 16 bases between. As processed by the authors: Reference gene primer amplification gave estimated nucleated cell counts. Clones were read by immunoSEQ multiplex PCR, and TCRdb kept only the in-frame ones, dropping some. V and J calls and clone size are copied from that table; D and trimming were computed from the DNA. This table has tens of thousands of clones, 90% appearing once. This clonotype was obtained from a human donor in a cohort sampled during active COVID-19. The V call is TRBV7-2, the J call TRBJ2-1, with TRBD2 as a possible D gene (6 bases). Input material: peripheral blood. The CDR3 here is CASSPVGGRHEQFF. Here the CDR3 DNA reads TGTGCCAGCAGCCCCGTAGGAGGGCGCCATGAGCAGTTCTTC. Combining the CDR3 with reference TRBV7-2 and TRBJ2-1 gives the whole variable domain GAGVSQSPSNKVTEKGKDVELRCDPISGHTALYWYRQSLGQGLEFLIYFQGNSAPDKSGLPSDRFSAERTGGSVSTLTIQRTQQEDSAVYLCASSPVGGRHEQFFGPGTRLTVL.